A single sample gave rise to the 7 T cell receptor beta chains below, sequenced in a study of T cells in tumors after PD-1 blockade. Clones were sequenced by immunoSEQ multiplex PCR, and TCRdb holds only the in-frame ones, with some missing. The table includes about 12,000 clones, roughly two thirds detected once. The sequencing here drew on tumor tissue, taken before anti-PD-1 treatment. The receptors originated from a human donor with basal cell carcinoma.

The rearrangement links TRBV6-6 to TRBJ2-3; 10 nucleotides match TRBD2. Unmatched junction bases numbered 10, after V lost 6 bases and J lost 4 bases. Looked up from germline, CDR1 is MNHNY and CDR2 is SVGAGI (reference sequence). This CDR3 spans 16 amino acids. The CDR3: CASSPAGGMGSDTQYF. The CDR3 nucleotides read TGTGCCAGCAGCCCAGCGGGGGGGATGGGGTCAGATACGCAGTATTTT.

This clone is a singleton in its sample. This sequence joins TRBV24-1 and TRBJ2-1; a weak D match, TRBD2 (6 bases). CDR3 size: 16 residues. Between the trimmed V and J ends, which lost 1 base and 5 bases, there was a span of 14 bases. Germline V lookup: CDR1 KGHDR, CDR2 SFDVKD. CDR3 DNA: TGTGCCACCAGTGATTTCCGGACTACAGGAAACAATGAGCAGTTCTTC. Translating it yields CATSDFRTTGNNEQFF.

This clone was observed a few times. The V gene is TRBV7-9, the J gene TRBJ2-1; the D call may be TRBD1 or TRBD2 (5 bases each). The ends were cut back, 0 bases at V and 7 bases at J, with 10 bases in the middle. CDR3 length: 14 residues. Germline loops: CDR1 SEHNR, CDR2 FQNEAQ (reference sequence). CDR3 residues: CASSLAGEGNEQFF. CDR3 coding DNA: TGTGCCAGCAGCTTAGCGGGGGAAGGGAATGAGCAGTTCTTC. Full variable domain (missing parts from reference TRBV7-9 and TRBJ2-1): DTGVSQNPRHKITKRGQNVTFRCDPISEHNRLYWYRQTLGQGPEFLTYFQNEAQLEKSRLLSDRFSAERPKGSFSTLEIQRTEQGDSAMYLCASSLAGEGNEQFFGPGTRLTVL.

In nucleotides, the CDR3 is TGTGCCAGCAGCCGATCAGGCAAACCGAACACCGGGGAGCTGTTTTTT. Its translation: CASSRSGKPNTGELFF. The chain joins TRBV9 to TRBJ2-2; no clear D gene. Looked up from germline, CDR1 is SGDLS and CDR2 is YYNGEE. V was pared by 4 bases and J by 0 bases, with 13 bases between. The length of the CDR3 is 16 residues.

CDR3 sequence reads: CASSVGQGATEAFF. CDR3 DNA sequence: TGTGCCAGTAGTGTGGGACAGGGGGCCACTGAAGCTTTCTTT. This chain joins TRBV19 and TRBJ1-1; 12 nucleotides align to TRBD1. The junction had 2 bases not matched to a gene; V was cut back by 5 bases and J by 4 bases. Germline CDR1 is LNHDA and CDR2 is SQIVND (reference sequence). This CDR3 comprises 14 residues.

This clone came up once. The chain links TRBV27 to TRBJ1-1, with 9 nucleotides matching TRBD1. The CDR3 covers 16 residues. Germline trimming cut 5 bases from V and 3 bases from J; bases unmatched to any gene: 10. Germline CDR1 and CDR2: MNHEY and SMNVEV (reference sequence). The CDR3 DNA reads TGTGCCAGCAGTAAAGCAACAGGGGGCATGTACACTGAAGCTTTCTTT. Translation gives CASSKATGGMYTEAFF.

The J gene is TRBJ2-6, the V gene TRBV24-1; no clear D. V lost 9 bases, J lost 2 bases, and 10 bases lay in between. Germline V CDR1 and CDR2: KGHDR, SFDVKD. The CDR3 is 14 amino acids. The CDR3 sequence is CATQRTAGANVLTF. As DNA, the CDR3 is TGTGCCACCCAAAGAACAGCTGGGGCCAACGTCCTGACTTTC.